This TCR beta chain was captured in a study of blood T cell repertoires in COVID-19. Study-level background: Samples of COVID-19 (acute and convalescent) were obtained from the United States, Italy and Spain. T cells, B-cell-depleted T cells, or PBMCs supplied cDNA or gDNA.

Per the original data handling: Reference gene primer amplification gave nucleated cell count estimates. Using immunoSEQ multiplex PCR, the repertoire was profiled, and TCRdb retains in-frame clones only, with some absent. Clonal size and the V and J genes are those of that table, whereas D and trimming came from the DNA. This table has fewer than 70,000 clones, approximately 82% appearing once. Germline loops: CDR1 SGHRS, CDR2 YFSETQ. J gave up 4 bases and V 1 base, and 6 bases lay outside the gene matches. The CDR3 is 15 residues long. The rearrangement joins TRBV5-1 to TRBJ1-1; 8 bases map to TRBD1. The sequenced material came from peripheral blood. This receptor was obtained from a woman between 55 and 75 years old with acute or convalescent COVID-19. CDR3 DNA sequence: TGCGCCAGCAGCTTGACCACAGGGGGAGGCACTGAAGCTTTCTTT. Protein: CASSLTTGGGTEAFF.